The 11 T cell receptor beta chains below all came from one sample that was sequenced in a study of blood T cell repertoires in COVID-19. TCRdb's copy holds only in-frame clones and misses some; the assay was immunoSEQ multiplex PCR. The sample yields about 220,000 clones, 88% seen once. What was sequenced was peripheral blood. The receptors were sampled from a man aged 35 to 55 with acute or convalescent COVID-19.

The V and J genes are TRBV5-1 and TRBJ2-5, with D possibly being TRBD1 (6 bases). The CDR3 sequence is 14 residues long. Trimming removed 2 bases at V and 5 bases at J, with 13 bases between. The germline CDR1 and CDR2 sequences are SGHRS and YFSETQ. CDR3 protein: CASSFQGMSETQYF. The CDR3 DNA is TGCGCCAGCAGCTTCCAGGGGATGTCGGAGACCCAGTACTTC.

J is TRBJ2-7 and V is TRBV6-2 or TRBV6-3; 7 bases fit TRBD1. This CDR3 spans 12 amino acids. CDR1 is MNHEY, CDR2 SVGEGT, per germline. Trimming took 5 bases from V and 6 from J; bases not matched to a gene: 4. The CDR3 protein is CASSRAGGEQYF. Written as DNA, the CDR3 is TGTGCCAGCAGTAGGGCAGGGGGCGAGCAGTACTTC.

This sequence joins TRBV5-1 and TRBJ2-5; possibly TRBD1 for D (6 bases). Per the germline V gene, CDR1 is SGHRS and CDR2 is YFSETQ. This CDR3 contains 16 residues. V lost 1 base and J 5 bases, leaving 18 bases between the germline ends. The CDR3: CASSLLPGSGVETQYF. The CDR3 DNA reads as TGCGCCAGCAGCTTGCTTCCGGGCTCAGGGGTGGAGACCCAGTACTTC.

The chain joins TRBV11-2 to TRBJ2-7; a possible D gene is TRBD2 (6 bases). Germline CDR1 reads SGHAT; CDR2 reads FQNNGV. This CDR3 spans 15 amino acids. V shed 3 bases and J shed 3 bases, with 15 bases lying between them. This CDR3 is CASSFRRDSLYEQYF. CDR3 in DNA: TGTGCCAGCAGCTTCCGCCGGGACTCCCTCTACGAGCAGTACTTC.

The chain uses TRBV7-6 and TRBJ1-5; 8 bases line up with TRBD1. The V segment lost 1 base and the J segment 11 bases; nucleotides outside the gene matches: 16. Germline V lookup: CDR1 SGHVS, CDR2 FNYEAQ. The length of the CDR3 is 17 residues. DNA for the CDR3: TGTGCCAGCAGCTTAGGACAGGGGCGGAGCACAGCGGGGACCCAGCATTTT. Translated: CASSLGQGRSTAGTQHF.

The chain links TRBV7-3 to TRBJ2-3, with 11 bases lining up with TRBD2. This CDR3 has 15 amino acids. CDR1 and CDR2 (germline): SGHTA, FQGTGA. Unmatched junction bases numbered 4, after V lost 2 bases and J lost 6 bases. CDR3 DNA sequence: TGTGCCAGCAGCTTAGCTAGCGGGAGGTCGGATACGCAGTATTTT. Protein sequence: CASSLASGRSDTQYF.

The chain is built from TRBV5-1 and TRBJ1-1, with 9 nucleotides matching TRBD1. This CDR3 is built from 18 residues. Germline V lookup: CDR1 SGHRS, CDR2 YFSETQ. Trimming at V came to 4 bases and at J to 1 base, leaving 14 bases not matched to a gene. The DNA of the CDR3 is TGCGCCAGCAGCATGATGCCGGGACAGGGACCACCGAACACTGAAGCTTTCTTT. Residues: CASSMMPGQGPPNTEAFF.

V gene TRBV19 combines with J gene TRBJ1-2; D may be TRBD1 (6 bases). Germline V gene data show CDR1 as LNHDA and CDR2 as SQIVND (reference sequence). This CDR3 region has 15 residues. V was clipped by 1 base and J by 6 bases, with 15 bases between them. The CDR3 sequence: CASSIGLQGAHGYTF. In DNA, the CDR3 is TGTGCCAGTAGTATAGGCCTACAGGGAGCCCATGGCTACACCTTC.

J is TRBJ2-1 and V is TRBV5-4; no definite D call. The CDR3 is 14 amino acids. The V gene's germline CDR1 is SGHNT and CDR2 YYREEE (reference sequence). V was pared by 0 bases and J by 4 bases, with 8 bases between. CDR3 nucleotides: TGTGCCAGCAGCTTGGGACTCACGTACAATGAGCAGTTCTTC. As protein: CASSLGLTYNEQFF.

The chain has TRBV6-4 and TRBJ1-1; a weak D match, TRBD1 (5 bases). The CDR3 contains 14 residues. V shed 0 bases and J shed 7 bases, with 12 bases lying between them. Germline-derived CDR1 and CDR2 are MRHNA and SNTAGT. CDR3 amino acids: CASSDSGDPGEAFF. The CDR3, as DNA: TGTGCCAGCAGTGACTCAGGGGATCCCGGTGAAGCTTTCTTT.

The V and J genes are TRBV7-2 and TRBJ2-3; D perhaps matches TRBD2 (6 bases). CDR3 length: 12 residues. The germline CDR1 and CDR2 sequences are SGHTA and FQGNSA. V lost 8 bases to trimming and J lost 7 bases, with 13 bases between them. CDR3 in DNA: TGTGCCAGCGCGGTTAGCGGCTATACGCAGTATTTT. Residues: CASAVSGYTQYF. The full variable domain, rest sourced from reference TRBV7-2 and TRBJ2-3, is GAGVSQSPSNKVTEKGKDVELRCDPISGHTALYWYRQSLGQGLEFLIYFQGNSAPDKSGLPSDRFSAERTGGSVSTLTIQRTQQEDSAVYLCASAVSGYTQYFGPGTRLTVL.